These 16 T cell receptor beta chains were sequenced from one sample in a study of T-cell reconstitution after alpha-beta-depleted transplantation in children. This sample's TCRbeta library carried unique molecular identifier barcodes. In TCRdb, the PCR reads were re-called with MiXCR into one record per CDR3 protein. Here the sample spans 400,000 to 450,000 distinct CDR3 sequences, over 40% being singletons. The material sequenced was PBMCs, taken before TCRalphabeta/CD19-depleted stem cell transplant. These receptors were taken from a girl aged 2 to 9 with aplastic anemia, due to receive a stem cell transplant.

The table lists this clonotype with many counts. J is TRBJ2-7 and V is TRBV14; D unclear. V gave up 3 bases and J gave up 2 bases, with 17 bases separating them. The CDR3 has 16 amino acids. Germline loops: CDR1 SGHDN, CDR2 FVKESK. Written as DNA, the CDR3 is TGTGCCAGCAGCCACCAGTCTCAGCGATCCCCCTACGAGCAGTACTTC. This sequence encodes CASSHQSQRSPYEQYF.

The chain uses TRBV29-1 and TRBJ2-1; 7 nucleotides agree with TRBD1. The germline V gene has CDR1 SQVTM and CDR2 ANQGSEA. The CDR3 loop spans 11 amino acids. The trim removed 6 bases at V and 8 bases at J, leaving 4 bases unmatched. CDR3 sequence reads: CSVGQFHEQFF. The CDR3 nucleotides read TGCAGCGTGGGACAGTTCCATGAGCAGTTCTTC.

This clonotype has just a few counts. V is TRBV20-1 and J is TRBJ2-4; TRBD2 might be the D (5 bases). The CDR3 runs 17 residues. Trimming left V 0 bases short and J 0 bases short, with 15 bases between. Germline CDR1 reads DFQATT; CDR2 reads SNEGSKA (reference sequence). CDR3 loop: CSARDGSGVLAKNIQYF. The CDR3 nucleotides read TGCAGTGCTAGAGATGGGTCCGGGGTTCTAGCCAAAAACATTCAGTACTTC.

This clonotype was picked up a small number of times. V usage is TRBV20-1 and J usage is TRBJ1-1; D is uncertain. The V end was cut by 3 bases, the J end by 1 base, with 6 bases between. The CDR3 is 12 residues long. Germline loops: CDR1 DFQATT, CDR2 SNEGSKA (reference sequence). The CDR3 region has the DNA TGCAGTGCTAGCCAGAAGAACACTGAAGCTTTCTTT. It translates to CSASQKNTEAFF.

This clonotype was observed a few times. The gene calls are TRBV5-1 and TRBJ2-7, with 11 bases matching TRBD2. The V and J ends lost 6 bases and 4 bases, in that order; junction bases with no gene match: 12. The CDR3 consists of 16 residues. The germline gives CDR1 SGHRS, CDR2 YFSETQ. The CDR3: CASTDPSGRKGYEQYF. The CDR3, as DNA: TGCGCCAGCACCGACCCTAGCGGGAGGAAGGGATACGAGCAGTACTTC. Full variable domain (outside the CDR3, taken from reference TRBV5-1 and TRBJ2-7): KAGVTQTPRYLIKTRGQQVTLSCSPISGHRSVSWYQQTPGQGLQFLFEYFSETQRNKGNFPGRFSGRQFSNSRSEMNVSTLELGDSALYLCASTDPSGRKGYEQYFGPGTRLTVT.

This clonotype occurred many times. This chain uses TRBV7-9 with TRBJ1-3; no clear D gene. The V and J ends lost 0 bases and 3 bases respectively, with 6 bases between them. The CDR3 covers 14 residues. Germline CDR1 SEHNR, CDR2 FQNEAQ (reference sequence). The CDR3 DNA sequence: TGTGCCAGCAGCTTAGCAGACCGTGGAAACACCATATATTTT. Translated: CASSLADRGNTIYF.

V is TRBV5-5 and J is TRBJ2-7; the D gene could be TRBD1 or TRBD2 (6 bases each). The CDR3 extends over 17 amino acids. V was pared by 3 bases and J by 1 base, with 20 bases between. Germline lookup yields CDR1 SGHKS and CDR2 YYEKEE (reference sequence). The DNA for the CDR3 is TGTGCCAGCAGCTACCCTGCACCGGGGGCCATTTCCTACGAGCAGTACTTC. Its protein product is CASSYPAPGAISYEQYF.

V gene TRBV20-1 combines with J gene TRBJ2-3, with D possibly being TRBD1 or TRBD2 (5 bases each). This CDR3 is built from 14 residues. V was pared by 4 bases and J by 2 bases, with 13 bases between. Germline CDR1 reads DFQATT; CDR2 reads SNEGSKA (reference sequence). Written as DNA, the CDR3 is TGCAGTGCTAATCTGGGACCAACCACAGATACGCAGTATTTT. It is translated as CSANLGPTTDTQYF.

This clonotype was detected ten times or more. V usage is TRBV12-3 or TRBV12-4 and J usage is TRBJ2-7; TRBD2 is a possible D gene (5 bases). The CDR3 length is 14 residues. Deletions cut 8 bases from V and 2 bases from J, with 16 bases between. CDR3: CASSDSRVPYEQYF. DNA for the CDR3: TGTGCCAGCTCTGATTCGAGGGTACCCTACGAGCAGTACTTC.

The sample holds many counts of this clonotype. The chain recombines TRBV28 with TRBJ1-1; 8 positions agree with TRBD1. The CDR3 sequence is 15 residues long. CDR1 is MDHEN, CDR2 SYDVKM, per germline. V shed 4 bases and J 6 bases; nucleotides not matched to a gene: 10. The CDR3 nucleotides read TGTGCCAGCAGTTCGACAGGGGTGGCTTGGGCTGAAGCTTTCTTT. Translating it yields CASSSTGVAWAEAFF.

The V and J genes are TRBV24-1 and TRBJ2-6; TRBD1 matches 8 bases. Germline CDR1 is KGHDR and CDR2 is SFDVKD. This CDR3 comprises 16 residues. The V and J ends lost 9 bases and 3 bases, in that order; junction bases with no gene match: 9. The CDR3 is CATAPGQAVGANVLTF. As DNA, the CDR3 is TGTGCCACCGCACCGGGACAGGCGGTTGGGGCCAACGTCCTGACTTTC.

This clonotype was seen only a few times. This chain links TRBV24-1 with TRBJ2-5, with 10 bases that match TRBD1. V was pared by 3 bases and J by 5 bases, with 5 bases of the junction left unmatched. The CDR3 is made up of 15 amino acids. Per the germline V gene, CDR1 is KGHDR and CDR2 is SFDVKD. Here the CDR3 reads CATSDQTGGEETQYF. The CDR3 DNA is TGTGCCACCAGTGATCAGACAGGGGGCGAGGAGACCCAGTACTTC.

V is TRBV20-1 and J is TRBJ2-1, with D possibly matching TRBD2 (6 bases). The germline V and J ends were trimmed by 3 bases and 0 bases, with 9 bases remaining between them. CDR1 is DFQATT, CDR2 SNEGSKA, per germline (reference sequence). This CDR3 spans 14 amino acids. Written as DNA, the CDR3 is TGCAGTGCTAGTGGCGGGATCTCCTACAATGAGCAGTTCTTC. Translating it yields CSASGGISYNEQFF.

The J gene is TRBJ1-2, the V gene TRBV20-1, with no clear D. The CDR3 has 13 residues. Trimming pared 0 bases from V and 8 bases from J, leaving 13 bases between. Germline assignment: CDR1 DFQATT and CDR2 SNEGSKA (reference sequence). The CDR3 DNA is TGCAGTGCTAGAGATCTAGGTCCCGAGGGCTACACCTTC. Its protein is CSARDLGPEGYTF.

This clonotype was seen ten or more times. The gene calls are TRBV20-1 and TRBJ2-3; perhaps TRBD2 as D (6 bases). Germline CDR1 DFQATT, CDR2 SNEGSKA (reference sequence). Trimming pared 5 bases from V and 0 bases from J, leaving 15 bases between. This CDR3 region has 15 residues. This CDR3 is CSAHHLGRSTDTQYF. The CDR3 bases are TGCAGTGCTCACCACCTAGGGAGGAGCACAGATACGCAGTATTTT.

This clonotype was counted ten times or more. The CDR3 sequence is CSVGTGVNYGYTF. Here the CDR3 DNA reads TGCAGCGTGGGGACAGGGGTTAACTATGGCTACACCTTC. The chain is built from TRBV29-1 and TRBJ1-2, with 10 bases aligning to TRBD1. J lost 1 base, V lost 6 bases, and 2 bases had no gene match. CDR1 and CDR2 from the germline V gene are SQVTM and ANQGSEA. The CDR3 totals 13 residues.